Included here is one TCR beta chain sequence, with context. Its target is not known. This specimen belongs to a study of Tregs in tolerant kidney transplant recipients. Turning to the study itself: CD4+CD25+CD127- cells came from approximately three-day belatacept mixed lymphocyte reactions, some with approximately 5-day graft donor restimulation. Study results and caveats: Biological reproducibility was not directly addressed in this study. Findings come from small patient numbers and require larger validation. Tregs expanded with activated donor B cells seemed most donor-specific.

This CDR3 spans 15 amino acids. Trimming shortened V by 5 bases and J by 6 bases, and 20 bases separated the two germline ends. From germline, CDR1 is SGHVS and CDR2 FQNEAQ. Sequencing was performed with immunoSEQ multiplex PCR; in TCRdb, only in-frame clones are kept and a portion is missing. The sample has more than 1,000 clones, approximately 49% seen once. The rearrangement links TRBV7-8 to TRBJ2-7; D may be TRBD2 (5 bases). The clonotype comes from a human donor in good health. The specimen was Tregs from blood cultured with allogeneic cells. CDR3 loop: CASSLGRRPTFEQYF. The CDR3 DNA reads TGTGCCAGCAGCCTCGGACGGAGGCCCACTTTCGAGCAGTACTTC.